The next 26 T cell receptor beta chains were all read from a single sample in a study of monozygotic twins with inflammatory bowel disease (dated by TCRdb to between 2018 and 2021). Library creation used 5' RACE. The instrument given in TCRdb is Illumina HiSeq 2500. Reprocessed by TCRdb, the reads give a single entry per CDR3 protein sequence, without DNA. The sample table holds 350,000 to 500,000 distinct CDR3 sequences. 2% to 3% of the sample rests with the top ten. The source material was blood. The receptors come from a human donor with ulcerative colitis or Crohn's disease, or a healthy co-twin of an affected twin (not recorded which).

This sequence joins TRBV11-2 and TRBJ1-2; TCRdb gives TRBD1 as the D gene, but with no DNA this cannot be confirmed. Germline V CDR1 and CDR2: SGHAT, FQNNGV. CDR3 size: 13 residues. The CDR3: CASRSPSRDGYTF.

The chain joins TRBV29-1 to TRBJ2-7; TCRdb designates TRBD1, a call that cannot be tested without DNA. Germline CDR1 reads SQVTM; CDR2 reads ANQGSEA. The CDR3 extends over 11 amino acids. This CDR3 is CSAGQGHEQYF.

The genes are TRBV10-3 and TRBJ2-2; the D gene TCRdb calls, TRBD1, cannot be checked with no DNA. The CDR3 is made up of 17 amino acids. The germline V gene has CDR1 ENHRY and CDR2 SYGVKD. The CDR3 here is CAIGGSVNAANTGELFF.

The V call is TRBV28, the J call TRBJ2-5; lacking DNA, the TRBD2 call made by TCRdb goes unchecked. The CDR3 covers 13 residues. The V gene's germline CDR1 is MDHEN and CDR2 SYDVKM. This CDR3 is CASSSSGRETQYF.

This chain joins TRBV9 and TRBJ2-1. CDR3 size: 15 residues. CDR1 is SGDLS and CDR2 is YYNGEE in the germline V gene. The CDR3: CASSVGVLSWNEQFF. The entire variable domain, with the rest obtained from reference TRBV9 and TRBJ2-1, is as follows: DSGVTQTPKHLITATGQRVTLRCSPRSGDLSVYWYQQSLDQGLQFLIQYYNGEERAKGNILERFSAQQFPDLHSELNLSSLELGDSALYFCASSVGVLSWNEQFFGPGTRLTVL.

The chain couples TRBV11-1 to TRBJ2-7. CDR1 and CDR2 (germline): SGHAT, FQDESV (reference sequence). This CDR3 has 15 residues. This CDR3 reads CASSFSGTSSYEQYF.

The chain has TRBV3-1 and TRBJ2-5; TCRdb designates TRBD1, a call that cannot be tested without DNA. The length of the CDR3 is 14 residues. Germline V gives CDR1 LGHDT, CDR2 YNNKEL (reference sequence). This chain's CDR3 is CASSQRGTQETQYF.

This sequence joins TRBV4-2 and TRBJ1-1; TCRdb's assignment of TRBD1 cannot be checked, as there is no DNA. CDR1 is LGHNA, CDR2 YNFKEQ, per germline. The CDR3 totals 17 residues. This CDR3 is CASSQGGSTGSLGEAFF.

The chain is built from TRBV3-1 and TRBJ2-2; lacking DNA, the TRBD1 call made by TCRdb goes unchecked. The germline V gene encodes CDR1 LGHDT and CDR2 YNNKEL (reference sequence). This CDR3 is built from 16 residues. The CDR3 is CASSQDLHRGGGELFF.

CDR3 sequence: CASSRTGTSSTDTQYF. V and J are TRBV27 and TRBJ2-3; TCRdb's D call, TRBD2, is unchecked because there is no DNA. The germline gives CDR1 MNHEY, CDR2 SMNVEV (reference sequence). This CDR3 has 16 residues.

This chain uses TRBV19 with TRBJ1-2. From germline, CDR1 is LNHDA and CDR2 SQIVND (reference sequence). The CDR3 spans 12 residues. The CDR3 here is CASLTLEHGYTF.

The V and J genes are TRBV14 and TRBJ2-1. The CDR3 sequence is 11 residues long. The germline V gene has CDR1 SGHDN and CDR2 FVKESK. CDR3 amino acids: CASSQLNEQFF.

V and J are TRBV7-6 and TRBJ2-1; checking the TCRdb D call of TRBD1 is not possible without DNA. Germline V lookup: CDR1 SGHVS, CDR2 FNYEAQ. The CDR3 extends over 13 amino acids. This CDR3 is CASSSTGFNEQFF.

The chain is built from TRBV6-1 and TRBJ2-7; the TRBD1 assignment by TCRdb is unverifiable without DNA. Germline V gives CDR1 MNHNS, CDR2 SASEGT. This CDR3 comprises 12 residues. CDR3 residues: CASRDENFRQYF.

CDR3: CASSQVGDFLDYGYTF. The V and J genes are TRBV4-1 and TRBJ1-2. CDR3 size: 16 residues. The germline gives CDR1 MGHRA, CDR2 YSYEKL.

The chain links TRBV6-1 to TRBJ1-1. The CDR3 has 13 residues. Looked up from germline, CDR1 is MNHNS and CDR2 is SASEGT. CDR3 sequence reads: CASSDSGTTEAFF.

J is TRBJ2-7 and V is TRBV11-2; no DNA is available, so the TRBD2 call from TCRdb remains unchecked. This CDR3 is 15 amino acids long. CDR1 is SGHAT, CDR2 FQNNGV, per germline. The CDR3 sequence: CASSLTLAEAYEQYF.

The rearrangement uses TRBV5-5 and TRBJ1-1; TCRdb reports TRBD1, a call that lacks DNA to check it against. Germline V gene data show CDR1 as SGHKS and CDR2 as YYEKEE (reference sequence). CDR3 size: 15 residues. CDR3 protein: CASSGSTGTNTEAFF.

J is TRBJ2-7 and V is TRBV9; the D gene TCRdb calls, TRBD1, cannot be checked with no DNA. Per the germline V gene, CDR1 is SGDLS and CDR2 is YYNGEE. CDR3 length equals 14 residues. CDR3 amino acids: CASSPQGVSYEQYF. The full variable domain, rest sourced from reference TRBV9 and TRBJ2-7, is DSGVTQTPKHLITATGQRVTLRCSPRSGDLSVYWYQQSLDQGLQFLIQYYNGEERAKGNILERFSAQQFPDLHSELNLSSLELGDSALYFCASSPQGVSYEQYFGPGTRLTVT.

This chain joins TRBV24-1 and TRBJ2-3; TCRdb returns TRBD1, unconfirmable since there is no DNA. CDR1 KGHDR and CDR2 SFDVKD come from the germline V gene. The CDR3 has 15 residues. The CDR3 is CATSVSTEGTDTQYF.

The chain is built from TRBV5-1 and TRBJ2-3; as DNA is missing, the TRBD1 call by TCRdb cannot be tested. The CDR3 contains 17 residues. The germline gives CDR1 SGHRS, CDR2 YFSETQ. CDR3 loop: CASSLNGPAARGDTQYF.

CDR3 region: CASSPGQATGELFF. The chain couples TRBV5-1 to TRBJ2-2; the D gene TCRdb calls, TRBD1, cannot be checked with no DNA. Germline V gene data show CDR1 as SGHRS and CDR2 as YFSETQ. The CDR3 spans 14 residues.

V and J are TRBV20-1 and TRBJ1-2; TCRdb names TRBD1, which stays unverified in the absence of DNA. CDR3 length equals 12 residues. Germline loops: CDR1 DFQATT, CDR2 SNEGSKA (reference sequence). The CDR3 is CSATQGDYGYTF.

This sequence joins TRBV3-1 and TRBJ2-3; the TCRdb call, TRBD2, lacks DNA for checking. The germline V gene has CDR1 LGHDT and CDR2 YNNKEL (reference sequence). The CDR3 is 18 residues long. The CDR3 protein is CASSQDWEEAYRTDTQYF.

The J gene is TRBJ2-2, the V gene TRBV5-1; the TCRdb call, TRBD1, lacks DNA for checking. This CDR3 contains 19 residues. The V gene's germline CDR1 is SGHRS and CDR2 YFSETQ. CDR3 sequence: CASSLVPLGDRSNTGELFF.

The chain has TRBV6-2 or TRBV6-3 and TRBJ2-1; with no DNA, the TCRdb D assignment of TRBD1 cannot be verified. CDR1 is MNHEY and CDR2 is SVGEGT in the germline V gene. The CDR3 is made up of 13 amino acids. This CDR3 reads CASRNLAGTEQFF.